Detailed here is one T cell receptor beta chain. Its antigen is not known. These data come from a study of early stage breast cancer tumors. Enough DNA from normal breast tissue often took 100-300 mg. V lost 5 bases, J lost 12 bases, and 10 bases stayed unmatched. The germline gives CDR1 GTSNPN, CDR2 SVGIG (reference sequence). This CDR3 is 12 amino acids long. Notes on the study in general: Most shared enriched TCRB sequences were commonly generated ones. Compared with adjacent normal breast, tumors showed about 2.5-fold denser, more clonal T cells.

The table came from immunoSEQ multiplex PCR; TCRdb's copy has only in-frame clones and leaves some out. Seen here are fewer than 15,000 clones, approximately 84% observed once, and the top ten hold less than 5.5%. This sequence was found in a person under 45 with breast cancer. The chain has TRBV30 and TRBJ2-1; 7 nucleotides agree with TRBD2. Input material: normal breast tissue next to the tumor. In nucleotides, the CDR3 is TGTGCCTGGTATAGGGAGGCTAGCGGGCAGTTCTTC. Encoded protein: CAWYREASGQFF.